These T cell receptor beta chains were read from a single sample in a study of blood T cell repertoires in COVID-19. Clones were read by immunoSEQ multiplex PCR, and TCRdb kept only the in-frame ones, dropping some. Counted here are about 180,000 clones, about 91% occurring once; the ten biggest clones make up roughly 4.2%. The material sequenced was peripheral blood. Receptor source: a woman in her twenties or thirties with acute or convalescent COVID-19. The CDR3 runs from the conserved cysteine through the conserved F or W. A D gene is named only where the DNA matches it firmly. Some rows have no size entry. The others give once, few or many, or a class for an expanded clone.

abundance	v_gene	d_gene	j_gene	CDR3aa	CDR3nt
.	TRBV18	.	TRBJ1-2	CASSPPGQTANYGYTF	TGTGCCAGCTCACCTCCCGGACAGACAGCTAACTATGGCTACACCTTC
.	TRBV18	TRBD2	TRBJ2-2	CASSPRLAGLNTGELFF	TGTGCCAGCTCACCAAGACTAGCGGGTTTGAACACCGGGGAGCTGTTTTTT
.	TRBV29-1	.	TRBJ1-1	CSVGPGWGMNTEAFF	TGCAGCGTTGGACCAGGGTGGGGCATGAACACTGAAGCTTTCTTT
.	TRBV15	TRBD2	TRBJ2-4	CATSGRKREGMDIQYF	TGTGCCACCAGCGGTCGTAAGCGGGAGGGCATGGACATTCAGTACTTC
.	TRBV21-1	.	TRBJ2-1	CASSKNRSGNEQFF	TGTGCCAGCAGCAAAAATCGCAGCGGAAATGAGCAGTTCTTC
once	TRBV6-5	.	TRBJ2-2	CASSYIGELFF	TGTGCCAGCAGTTATATTGGGGAGCTGTTTTTT
once	TRBV7-9	.	TRBJ2-6	CASSFTGLGSGANVLTF	TGTGCCAGCAGCTTTACAGGGTTAGGCTCTGGGGCCAACGTCCTGACTTTC
.	TRBV10-3	.	TRBJ2-7	CAITRQRNYEQYF	TGTGCCATCACAAGGCAGCGGAACTACGAGCAGTACTTC
.	TRBV3-1/TRBV3-2	.	TRBJ2-5	CASSQLIRFEETQYF	TGTGCCAGCAGCCAATTAATTCGGTTTGAGGAGACCCAGTACTTC
.	TRBV2	.	TRBJ1-5	CASSVSWTGNQPQHF	TGTGCCAGCAGTGTAAGTTGGACAGGCAATCAGCCCCAGCATTTT
.	TRBV10-3	.	TRBJ1-1	CAIQAGQGNTEAFF	TGTGCCATCCAGGCGGGGCAGGGGAACACTGAAGCTTTCTTT
.	TRBV7-9	.	TRBJ2-1	CASQHRVNEQFF	TGTGCCAGCCAACACCGGGTCAATGAGCAGTTCTTC
.	TRBV9	.	TRBJ1-1	CASSVVYSTEAFF	TGTGCCAGCAGCGTAGTATACAGCACTGAAGCTTTCTTT
.	TRBV10-3	.	TRBJ2-5	CAISESAGGGVQETQYF	TGTGCCATCAGTGAGTCTGCGGGCGGTGGAGTTCAAGAGACCCAGTACTTC
.	TRBV27	.	TRBJ1-1	CASSDRKNTEAFF	TGTGCCAGCAGCGACAGGAAGAACACTGAAGCTTTCTTT
.	TRBV5-1	.	TRBJ2-7	CASRSRTYEQYF	TGCGCCAGCAGATCCAGAACCTACGAGCAGTACTTC
.	TRBV23-1	.	TRBJ1-5	CASSQSSDQPQHF	TGCGCCAGCAGTCAATCATCCGATCAGCCCCAGCATTTT
.	TRBV12-3/TRBV12-4	.	TRBJ2-7	CASSLMYSYEQYF	TGTGCCAGCAGTTTAATGTACTCCTACGAGCAGTACTTC
.	TRBV15	TRBD2	TRBJ2-5	CATSSGGDQETQYF	TGTGCCACCAGCAGCGGGGGGGACCAAGAGACCCAGTACTTC
.	TRBV18	.	TRBJ2-3	CASSPAAGFRTDTQYF	TGTGCCAGCTCACCGGCGGCAGGGTTTCGCACAGATACGCAGTATTTT
.	TRBV6-4	TRBD1	TRBJ1-2	CASSDRTGRNGYTF	TGTGCCAGCAGTGACAGGACAGGGAGAAATGGCTACACCTTC
.	TRBV24-1	TRBD1	TRBJ2-3	CATSDSGTGGLTDTQYF	TGTGCCACCAGTGATTCCGGGACAGGGGGTTTGACAGATACGCAGTATTTT
few	TRBV19	TRBD1	TRBJ1-2	CASSIGRWTGVGYTF	TGTGCCAGTAGTATAGGGAGGTGGACAGGGGTCGGCTACACCTTC
once	TRBV5-1	.	TRBJ1-2	CASSFAAGEGYNYGYTF	TGCGCCAGCAGCTTCGCGGCAGGGGAAGGGTATAACTATGGCTACACCTTC
.	TRBV4-1	TRBD1	TRBJ2-3	CASSLHGQGTDTQYF	TGCGCCAGCAGCCTTCACGGACAGGGCACAGATACGCAGTATTTT
.	TRBV5-4	TRBD1	TRBJ2-5	CASSLGTGVGETQYF	TGTGCCAGCAGCTTGGGGACAGGGGTGGGGGAGACCCAGTACTTC
once	TRBV15	.	TRBJ1-4	CATSRDRGYGTNEKLFF	TGTGCCACCAGCAGAGATCGAGGATACGGAACTAATGAAAAACTGTTTTTT
.	TRBV24-1	.	TRBJ1-5	CATSDTPGDLHF	TGTGCCACCAGTGATACCCCGGGGGACCTGCATTTT
.	TRBV5-1	TRBD2	TRBJ2-7	CASSATSGSIYEQYF	TGCGCCAGCAGCGCCACTAGCGGGAGTATCTACGAGCAGTACTTC
.	TRBV5-1	TRBD1	TRBJ1-1	CASSLDGTGALSTEAFF	TGCGCCAGCAGCTTGGATGGGACAGGGGCCTTGAGCACTGAAGCTTTCTTT
.	TRBV2	.	TRBJ1-5	CASRRWSNQPQHF	TGTGCCAGCAGGAGATGGAGCAATCAGCCCCAGCATTTT
.	TRBV6-6	.	TRBJ2-7	CASSYYQEQYF	TGTGCCAGCAGTTACTACCAGGAGCAGTACTTC
.	TRBV29-1	.	TRBJ1-1	CSVAQDSNTEAFF	TGCAGCGTTGCTCAGGACAGTAACACTGAAGCTTTCTTT
.	TRBV29-1	TRBD1	TRBJ2-6	CSATGAGAGANVLTF	TGCAGCGCAACAGGGGCCGGCGCTGGGGCCAACGTCCTGACTTTC
.	TRBV5-1	TRBD1	TRBJ1-3	CASSLGTDSGNTIYF	TGCGCCAGCAGCCTGGGGACAGACTCTGGAAACACCATATATTTT
once	TRBV3-1/TRBV3-2	TRBD2	TRBJ2-1	CASSGASGEQFF	TGTGCCAGCAGTGGGGCTAGCGGAGAGCAGTTCTTC
.	TRBV30	.	TRBJ1-5	CARDEGFDQPQHF	TGTGCGAGGGATGAAGGGTTCGATCAGCCCCAGCATTTT
.	TRBV5-8	.	TRBJ1-2	CASSFAGAVDYGYTF	TGTGCCAGCAGCTTTGCGGGGGCCGTTGACTATGGCTACACCTTC
few	TRBV28	.	TRBJ1-2	CASSFSGYGYTF	TGTGCCAGCAGTTTCTCGGGGTATGGCTACACCTTC
.	TRBV6-1	.	TRBJ2-7	CASSQPLPLEIF	TGTGCCAGCAGCCAACCCTTACCCCTTGAGATCTTC